This entry concerns a single T cell receptor (beta chain). This sample is part of a study of monozygotic twins with inflammatory bowel disease. Reanalyzing the 5' RACE reads, TCRdb keeps one entry per CDR3 protein, without DNA. The table lists under 200,000 distinct CDR3 sequences, with approximately 3% in the top ten. CDR3 size: 15 residues. Germline V gene lookup returns CDR1 SQVTM and CDR2 ANQGSEA. The chain couples TRBV29-1 to TRBJ2-5; TCRdb picks TRBD2, but there is no DNA to check that call. This TCR came from a human donor with ulcerative colitis or Crohn's disease, or a healthy co-twin of an affected twin (not recorded which). The specimen was blood. Here the CDR3 reads CSVEDGGLAGGLSYF.